These T cell receptor beta chains were read from a single sample in a study of blood T cell repertoires in COVID-19. TCRdb's table, derived via immunoSEQ multiplex PCR, lists solely in-frame clones and lacks some. The sample records fewer than 300,000 clones, about 88% being singletons. The sequenced sample was peripheral blood. These receptors were collected from a human donor with COVID-19, enrolled during active disease. The donor label of this sample is uncertain. CDR3s include the opening cysteine and the closing phenylalanine or tryptophan. A D gene is named only where the DNA matches it firmly. Some rows mark clone size as missing; the rest say once, few, many or name a class of expanded clone.

TRBV18,TRBJ2-3,few,TRBD1,TGTGCCAGCTCACCAAGTAGCCCTCGACAGGGTCGCTTCCGGGATACGCAGTATTTT,CASSPSSPRQGRFRDTQYF
TRBV6-6,TRBJ1-1,few,TRBD1,TGTGCCAGCAGCCATCGACAGGGGCGGAACACTGAAGCTTTCTTT,CASSHRQGRNTEAFF
TRBV7-2,TRBJ2-4,NA,NA,TGTGCCAGCATGCTAGCGCCTACTAAAAACATTCAGTACTTC,CASMLAPTKNIQYF
TRBV28,TRBJ1-2,NA,NA,TGTGCCAGCAGTTTATTCAGGGGCGCGGGCGGCTACACCTTC,CASSLFRGAGGYTF
TRBV19,TRBJ2-7,NA,TRBD2,TGTGCCAGTAATCCGGGGGGGACCTACGAGCAGTACTTC,CASNPGGTYEQYF
TRBV30,TRBJ2-7,NA,NA,TGTGCCTGGAGTGTAAGTGGGGGGATCTACGAGCAGTACTTC,CAWSVSGGIYEQYF
TRBV18,TRBJ1-5,NA,NA,TGTGCCAGCTCACCACAGGGGAACAATCAGCCCCAGCATTTT,CASSPQGNNQPQHF
TRBV30,TRBJ2-7,NA,NA,TGTGCCTGCCACTGGGGGGTGGGCGAGCAGTACTTC,CACHWGVGEQYF
TRBV9,TRBJ2-5,NA,TRBD2,TGTGCCAGCAGCGTTTCCAGCGGGAGACCAGAGACCCAGTACTTC,CASSVSSGRPETQYF
TRBV27,TRBJ2-5,NA,TRBD1,TGTGCCAGCAGTCAGCGACAGGGGCAAGAGACCCAGTACTTC,CASSQRQGQETQYF
TRBV12-3/TRBV12-4,TRBJ1-5,once,NA,TGTGCCAGCAGTTTAGGCGGGGGGCAGCCCCAGCATTTT,CASSLGGGQPQHF
TRBV7-6,TRBJ2-2,NA,TRBD2,TGTGCCAGCAGCGCCTCCGGGACTAGCGGGACCGGGGAGCTGTTTTTT,CASSASGTSGTGELFF
TRBV28,TRBJ1-2,NA,NA,TGTGCCAGCAATTCACAACCGGGGGACTATGGCTACACCTTC,CASNSQPGDYGYTF
TRBV11-1,TRBJ2-3,NA,TRBD2,TGTGCCAGCAGCTTCCTAGCGGGAGTAAGCACAGATACGCAGTATTTT,CASSFLAGVSTDTQYF
TRBV9,TRBJ1-3,once,NA,TGTGCCAGCAGCGCAATAGAGGAGACAGGCCTCTCTGGAAACACCATATATTTT,CASSAIEETGLSGNTIYF
TRBV21-1,TRBJ1-1,NA,NA,TGTGCCAGCAGGGACGACAGGGCGAACACTGAAGCTTTCTTT,CASRDDRANTEAFF
TRBV10-2,TRBJ2-2,few,TRBD2,TGCGCCAGCAGGAGAGCGGGAGGGGGAGCCGGGGAGCTGTTTTTT,CASRRAGGGAGELFF
TRBV13,TRBJ1-2,NA,NA,TGTGCCAGCAGCACCGAGAACTATGGCTACACCTTC,CASSTENYGYTF
TRBV9,TRBJ1-5,few,TRBD1,TGTGCCAGCAGTATGGGCCAGGGGGACCAGCCCCAGCATTTT,CASSMGQGDQPQHF
TRBV7-3,TRBJ2-3,NA,NA,TGTGCCAGCAGCTTAACGGGTGGGAGCCGTCAAGATACGCAGTATTTT,CASSLTGGSRQDTQYF
TRBV9,TRBJ2-3,NA,TRBD1,TGTGCCAGCAGCAGGCGGACAGGGGCAGATACGCAGTATTTT,CASSRRTGADTQYF
TRBV4-1,TRBJ1-1,once,TRBD1,TGCGCCAGCAGCCACAAACAGGGGGTTAACACTGAAGCTTTCTTT,CASSHKQGVNTEAFF
TRBV6-5,TRBJ1-5,NA,TRBD1,TGTGCCACCGGCCCGGGACAGAATAATCAGCCCCAGCATTTT,CATGPGQNNQPQHF
TRBV7-8,TRBJ2-3,NA,TRBD2,TGTGCCAGCAGCCCGCGTCGGGGAGGGGTTCCAGATACGCAGTATTTT,CASSPRRGGVPDTQYF
TRBV5-1,TRBJ1-3,NA,NA,TGCGCCAGCAGCTGGGGCCAGGCTGGAAACACCATATATTTT,CASSWGQAGNTIYF
TRBV5-1,TRBJ1-1,NA,TRBD1,TGCGCCAGCAGAGACAGGGACACTGAAGCTTTCTTT,CASRDRDTEAFF
TRBV19,TRBJ2-2,NA,TRBD2,TGTGCCAGGCCCTACTCGGGGGCGGAACTAGCGGGAGTGGGTCCCGGGGAGCTGTTTTTT,CARPYSGAELAGVGPGELFF
TRBV5-5,TRBJ1-1,NA,NA,TGTGCCAGCAGCCCCCAACGAACTTATATGAACACTGAAGCTTTCTTT,CASSPQRTYMNTEAFF
TRBV19,TRBJ2-1,NA,TRBD2,TGTGCCAGTAGTATACGGCTAGCGGGAACCCTCAACAATGAGCAGTTCTTC,CASSIRLAGTLNNEQFF
TRBV30,TRBJ1-1,few,TRBD1,TGTGCCTGGAAAAAGACAGGGACATCCTACACTGAAGCTTTCTTT,CAWKKTGTSYTEAFF
TRBV28,TRBJ1-3,NA,NA,TGTGCCAGCACCCGACCGGGAGGAGGAAACACCATATATTTT,CASTRPGGGNTIYF
TRBV29-1,TRBJ1-3,NA,NA,TGCAGCGTCATGGAGACGATCGGAAACACCATATATTTT,CSVMETIGNTIYF
TRBV19,TRBJ2-1,NA,NA,TGTGCCAGTAGTATCGACTCGGATTCCTACAATGAGCAGTTCTTC,CASSIDSDSYNEQFF
TRBV9,TRBJ2-7,NA,TRBD1,TGTGCCAGCAGCCCCGGGACAGGGCCCGACGAGCAGTACTTC,CASSPGTGPDEQYF
TRBV30,TRBJ1-1,NA,TRBD1,TGTGCCTGGAGTTCTACAGGGGCCACTGAAGCTTTCTTT,CAWSSTGATEAFF
TRBV7-2,TRBJ2-1,NA,TRBD1,TGTGCCAGCAGCTCGGACAGGGGAGTCAATGAGCAGTTCTTC,CASSSDRGVNEQFF
TRBV9,TRBJ2-2,NA,TRBD2,TGTGCCAGCAGCCGCGGGACTAGCACAGCCGGGGAGCTGTTTTTT,CASSRGTSTAGELFF
TRBV5-6,TRBJ1-2,NA,TRBD1,TGTGCCAGCAGCGATGGAGCAGTCGGACAGGACTATGGCTACACCTTC,CASSDGAVGQDYGYTF
TRBV14,TRBJ2-7,NA,NA,TGTGCCAGCAGCCAAGATGTCAGACACTTCTACGAGCAGTACTTC,CASSQDVRHFYEQYF
TRBV9,TRBJ1-6,few,NA,TGTGCCAGCAGCGCCGGAGACGGGTCCCCCCTCCACTTT,CASSAGDGSPLHF
TRBV3-1/TRBV3-2,TRBJ2-1,NA,NA,TGTGCCAGCAGCCAAGAAGGAATCGGGGGGCGGAGGAGTGAGCAGTTCTTC,CASSQEGIGGRRSEQFF
TRBV19,TRBJ2-3,NA,TRBD1,TGTGCCAGTAGTATAGGGACAGGCCAAGTGGATACGCAGTATTTT,CASSIGTGQVDTQYF
TRBV6-5,TRBJ1-2,NA,TRBD1,TGTGCCAGCAGCTGGGACAGGGGGCGCGATGGCTACACCTTC,CASSWDRGRDGYTF
TRBV5-1,TRBJ2-7,NA,TRBD2,TGCGCCAGCGGGACAGCTAGCGGGAGGTCATACGAGCAGTACTTC,CASGTASGRSYEQYF
TRBV11-2,TRBJ1-2,NA,NA,TGTGCCAGCAGCTTAGATTATCGTGACAGTGGCTACACCTTC,CASSLDYRDSGYTF
TRBV6-6,TRBJ1-2,NA,TRBD1,TGTGCCAGCAGTTCGGGACAGCACTATGGCTACACCTTC,CASSSGQHYGYTF
TRBV3-1/TRBV3-2,TRBJ1-1,NA,TRBD1,TGTGCCAGCAGCCTGGGACAGGGGTTTCGAACTGAAGCTTTCTTT,CASSLGQGFRTEAFF
TRBV19,TRBJ1-1,NA,NA,TGTGCCAGTATAAGCCACCTAAACACTGAAGCTTTCTTT,CASISHLNTEAFF
TRBV25-1,TRBJ2-3,NA,TRBD2,TGTGCCAGCAGTGATACGGGACTAGCGGGACGGGCAGATACGCAGTATTTT,CASSDTGLAGRADTQYF
TRBV10-1,TRBJ1-1,NA,NA,TGCGCCAGCAGTGAGTCGGGGGCCCTTGAAGCTTTCTTT,CASSESGALEAFF
TRBV2,TRBJ2-1,NA,TRBD2,TGTGCCAGCAGTAAAACTAGCGGGAGGGTCTACAATGAGCAGTTCTTC,CASSKTSGRVYNEQFF
TRBV27,TRBJ2-1,NA,TRBD2,TGTGCCAGCAGTTTTGGGACTAGCCTCTCCTACAATGAGCAGTTCTTC,CASSFGTSLSYNEQFF
TRBV6-2/TRBV6-3,TRBJ1-5,few,NA,TGTGCCAGCAGTTATAGGATTGGGGGCACGAGCAATCAGCCCCAGCATTTT,CASSYRIGGTSNQPQHF
TRBV11-2,TRBJ2-7,NA,TRBD2,TGTGCCCTATCTAAGCTTAGCGGGAGGCACGAGCAGTACTTC,CALSKLSGRHEQYF
TRBV3-1/TRBV3-2,TRBJ2-3,NA,TRBD2,TGTGCCAGCAGCCAAGAGAGGTTTAGCGGGAGGGCCCCAGATACGCAGTATTTT,CASSQERFSGRAPDTQYF